This T cell receptor beta chain originates from a study of T cell changes during pregnancy in multiple sclerosis. The method was immunoSEQ multiplex PCR; TCRdb's version includes in-frame clones alone and lacks a portion of them. The repertoire consists of about 52,000 clones, with 80% to 95% occurring once and the leading ten covering approximately 0.18%. Per the germline V gene, CDR1 is SEHNR and CDR2 is FQNEAQ (reference sequence). This CDR3 has 11 amino acids. This rearrangement joins TRBV7-9 to TRBJ2-3; possible D gene TRBD2, 5 bases. The starting material was CD4+ T cells from peripheral blood mononuclear cells, obtained after pregnancy. This receptor was identified in a female donor in good health, enrolled as a control in a pregnancy study. The CDR3 DNA follows: TGTGCGCCGGGAAGCACAGATACGCAGTATTTT. Its translation: CAPGSTDTQYF.